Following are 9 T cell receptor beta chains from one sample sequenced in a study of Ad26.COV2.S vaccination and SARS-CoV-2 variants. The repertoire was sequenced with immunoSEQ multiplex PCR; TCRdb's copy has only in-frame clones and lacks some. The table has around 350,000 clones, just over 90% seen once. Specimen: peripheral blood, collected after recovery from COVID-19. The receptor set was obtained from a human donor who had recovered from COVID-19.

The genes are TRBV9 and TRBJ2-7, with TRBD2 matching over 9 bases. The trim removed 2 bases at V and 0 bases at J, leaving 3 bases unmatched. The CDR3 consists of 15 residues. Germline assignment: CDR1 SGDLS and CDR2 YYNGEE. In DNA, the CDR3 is TGTGCCAGCAGCGTTCTAGCGGGGAGCTCCTACGAGCAGTACTTC. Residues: CASSVLAGSSYEQYF.

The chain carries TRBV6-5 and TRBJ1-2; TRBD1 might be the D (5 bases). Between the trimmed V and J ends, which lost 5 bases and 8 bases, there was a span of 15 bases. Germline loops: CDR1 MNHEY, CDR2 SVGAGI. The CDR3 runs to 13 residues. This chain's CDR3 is CASSLRGSEGYTF. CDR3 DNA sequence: TGTGCCAGCAGTCTAAGGGGATCTGAAGGCTACACCTTC.

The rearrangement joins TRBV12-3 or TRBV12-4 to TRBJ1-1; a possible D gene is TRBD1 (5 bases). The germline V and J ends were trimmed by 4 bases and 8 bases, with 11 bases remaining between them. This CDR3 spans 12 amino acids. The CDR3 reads CASSWGTNEAFF. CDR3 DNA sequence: TGTGCCAGCAGTTGGGGGACTAACGAAGCTTTCTTT.

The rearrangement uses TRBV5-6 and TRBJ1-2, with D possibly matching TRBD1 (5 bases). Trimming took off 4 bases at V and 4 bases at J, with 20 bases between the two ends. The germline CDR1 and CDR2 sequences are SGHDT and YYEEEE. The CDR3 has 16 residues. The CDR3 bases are TGTGCCAGCAGCCGGCCCACGCCAGGGTTCGGCTATGGCTACACCTTC. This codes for CASSRPTPGFGYGYTF.

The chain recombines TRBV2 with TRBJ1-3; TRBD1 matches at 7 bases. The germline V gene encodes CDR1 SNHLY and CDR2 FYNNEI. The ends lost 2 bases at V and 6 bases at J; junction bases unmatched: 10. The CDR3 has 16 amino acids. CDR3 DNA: TGTGCCAGCAGTGAAATTGACAGGGTTGTCCAAAACACCATATATTTT. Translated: CASSEIDRVVQNTIYF.

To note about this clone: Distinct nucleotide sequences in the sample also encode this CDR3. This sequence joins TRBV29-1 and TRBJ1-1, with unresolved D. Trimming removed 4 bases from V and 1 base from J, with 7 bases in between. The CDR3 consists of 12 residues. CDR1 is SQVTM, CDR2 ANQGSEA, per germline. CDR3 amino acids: CSVGTGNTEAFF. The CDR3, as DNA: TGCAGCGTTGGAACGGGGAACACTGAAGCTTTCTTT.

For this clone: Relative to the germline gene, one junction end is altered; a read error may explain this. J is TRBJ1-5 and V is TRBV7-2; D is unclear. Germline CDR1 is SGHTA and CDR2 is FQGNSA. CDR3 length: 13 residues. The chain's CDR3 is CASSLVQYQPQHF. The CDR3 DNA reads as TGTGCCAGCAGCTTAGTTCAATATCAACCCCAGCATTTT. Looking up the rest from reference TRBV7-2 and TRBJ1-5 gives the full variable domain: GAGVSQSPSNKVTEKGKDVELRCDPISGHTALYWYRQSLGQGLEFLIYFQGNSAPDKSGLPSDRFSAERTGGSVSTLTIQRTQQEDSAVYLCASSLVQYQPQHFGDGTRLSIL.

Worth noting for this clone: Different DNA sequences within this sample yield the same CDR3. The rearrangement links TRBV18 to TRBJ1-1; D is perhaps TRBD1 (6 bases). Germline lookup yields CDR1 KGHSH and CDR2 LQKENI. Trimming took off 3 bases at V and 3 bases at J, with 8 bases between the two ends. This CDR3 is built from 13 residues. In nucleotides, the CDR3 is TGTGCCAGCTCACCGAACAGGGACACTGAAGCTTTCTTT. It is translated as CASSPNRDTEAFF.

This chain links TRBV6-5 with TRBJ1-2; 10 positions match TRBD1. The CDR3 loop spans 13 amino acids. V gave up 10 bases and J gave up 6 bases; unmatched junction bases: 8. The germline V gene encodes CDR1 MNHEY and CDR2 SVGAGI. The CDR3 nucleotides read TGTGCCATCATGGGAGACAGGGGGCATGGCTACACCTTC. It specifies CAIMGDRGHGYTF.